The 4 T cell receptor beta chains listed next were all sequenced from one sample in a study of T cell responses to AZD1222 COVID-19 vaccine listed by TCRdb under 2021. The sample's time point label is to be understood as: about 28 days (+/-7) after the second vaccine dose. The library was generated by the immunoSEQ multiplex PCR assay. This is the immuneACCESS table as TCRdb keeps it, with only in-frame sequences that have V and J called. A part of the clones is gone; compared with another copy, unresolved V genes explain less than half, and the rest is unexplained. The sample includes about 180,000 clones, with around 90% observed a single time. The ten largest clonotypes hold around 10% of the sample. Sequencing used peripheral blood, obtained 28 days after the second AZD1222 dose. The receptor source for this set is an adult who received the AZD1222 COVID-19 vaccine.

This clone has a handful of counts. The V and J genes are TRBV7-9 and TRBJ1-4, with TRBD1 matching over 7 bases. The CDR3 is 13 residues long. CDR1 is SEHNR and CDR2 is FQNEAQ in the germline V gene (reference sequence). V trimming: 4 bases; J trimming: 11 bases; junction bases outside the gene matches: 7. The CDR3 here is CASSYGTEGKLFF. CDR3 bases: TGTGCCAGCAGCTACGGGACAGAAGGGAAACTGTTTTTT.

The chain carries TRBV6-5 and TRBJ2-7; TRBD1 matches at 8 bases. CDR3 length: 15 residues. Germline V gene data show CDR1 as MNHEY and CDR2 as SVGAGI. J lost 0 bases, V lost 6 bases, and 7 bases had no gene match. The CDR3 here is CASSWKGQDSYEQYF. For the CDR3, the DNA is TGTGCCAGCAGCTGGAAGGGACAGGACTCCTACGAGCAGTACTTC.

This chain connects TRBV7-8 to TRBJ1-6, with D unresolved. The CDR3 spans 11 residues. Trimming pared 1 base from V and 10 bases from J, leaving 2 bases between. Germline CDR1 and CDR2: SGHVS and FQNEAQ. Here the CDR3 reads CASSLGSPLHF. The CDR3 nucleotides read TGTGCCAGCAGCTTAGGATCACCCCTCCACTTT.

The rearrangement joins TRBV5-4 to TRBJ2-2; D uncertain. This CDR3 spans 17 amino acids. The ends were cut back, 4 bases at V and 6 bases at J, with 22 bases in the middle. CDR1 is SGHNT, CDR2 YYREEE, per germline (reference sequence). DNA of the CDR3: TGTGCCAGCAGCCTCGCCAACTCGGGTGGTAAAGCCGGGGAGCTGTTTTTT. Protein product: CASSLANSGGKAGELFF.